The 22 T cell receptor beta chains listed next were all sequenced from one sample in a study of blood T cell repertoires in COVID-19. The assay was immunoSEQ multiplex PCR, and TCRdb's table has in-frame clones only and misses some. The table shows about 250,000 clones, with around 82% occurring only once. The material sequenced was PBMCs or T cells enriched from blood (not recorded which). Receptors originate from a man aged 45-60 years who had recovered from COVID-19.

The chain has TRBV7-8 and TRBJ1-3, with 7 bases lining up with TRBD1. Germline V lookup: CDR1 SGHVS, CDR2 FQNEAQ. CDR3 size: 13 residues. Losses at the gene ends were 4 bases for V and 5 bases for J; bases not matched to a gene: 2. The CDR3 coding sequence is TGTGCCAGCAGCTCGACAGGGAGAAACACCATATATTTT. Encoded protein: CASSSTGRNTIYF.

In nucleotides, the CDR3 is TGTGCCAGCAGCCCTGGACAGCCGGCAGGGACCCAGTACTTC. Encoded protein: CASSPGQPAGTQYF. V and J are TRBV3-1 (or the pseudogene TRBV3-2) and TRBJ2-5; D is possibly TRBD1 (6 bases). The CDR3 has 14 amino acids. V was pared by 4 bases and J by 7 bases, with 16 bases between. CDR1 LGHDT and CDR2 YNNKEL come from the germline V gene (reference sequence).

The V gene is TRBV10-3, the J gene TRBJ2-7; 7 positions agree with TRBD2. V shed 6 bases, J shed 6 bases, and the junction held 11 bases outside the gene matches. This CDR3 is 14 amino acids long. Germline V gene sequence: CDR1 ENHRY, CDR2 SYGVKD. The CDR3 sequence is CAIRRSREKTEQYF. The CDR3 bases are TGTGCCATCAGGCGCTCGCGGGAGAAAACCGAGCAGTACTTC.

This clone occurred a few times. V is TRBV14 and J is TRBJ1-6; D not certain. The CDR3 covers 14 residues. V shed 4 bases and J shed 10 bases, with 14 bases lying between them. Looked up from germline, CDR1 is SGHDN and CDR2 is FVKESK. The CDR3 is CASSLRSGSSPLHF. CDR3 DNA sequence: TGTGCCAGCAGCCTCCGGAGTGGTTCGTCACCCCTCCACTTT.

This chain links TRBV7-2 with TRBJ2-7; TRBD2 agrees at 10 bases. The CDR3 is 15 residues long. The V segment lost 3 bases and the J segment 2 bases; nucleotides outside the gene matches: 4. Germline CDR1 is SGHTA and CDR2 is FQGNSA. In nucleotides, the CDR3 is TGTGCCAGCAGCTTTGGGACTAGCGTCCCCTACGAGCAGTACTTC. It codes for CASSFGTSVPYEQYF.

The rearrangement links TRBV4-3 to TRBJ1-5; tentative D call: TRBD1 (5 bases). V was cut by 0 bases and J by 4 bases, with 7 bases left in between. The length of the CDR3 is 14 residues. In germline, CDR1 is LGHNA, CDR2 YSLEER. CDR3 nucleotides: TGCGCCAGCAGCCAAGAACGGGGGAATCAGCCCCAGCATTTT. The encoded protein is CASSQERGNQPQHF.

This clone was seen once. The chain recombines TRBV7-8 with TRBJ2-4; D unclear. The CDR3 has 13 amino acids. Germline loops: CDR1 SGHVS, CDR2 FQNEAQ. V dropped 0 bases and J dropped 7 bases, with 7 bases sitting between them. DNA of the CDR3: TGTGCCAGCAGCTTAGCGCCCAGGAACATTCAGTACTTC. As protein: CASSLAPRNIQYF. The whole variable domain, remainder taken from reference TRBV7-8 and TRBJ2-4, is GAGVSQSPRYKVAKRGQDVALRCDPISGHVSLFWYQQALGQGPEFLTYFQNEAQLDKSGLPSDRFFAERPEGSVSTLKIQRTQQEDSAVYLCASSLAPRNIQYFGAGTRLSVL.

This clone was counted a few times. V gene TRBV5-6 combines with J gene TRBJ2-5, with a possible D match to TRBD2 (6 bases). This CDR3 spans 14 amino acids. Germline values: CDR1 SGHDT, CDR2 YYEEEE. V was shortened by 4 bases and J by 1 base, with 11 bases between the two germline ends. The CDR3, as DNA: TGTGCCAGCAGCACCCGGGGGATCCAAGAGACCCAGTACTTC. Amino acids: CASSTRGIQETQYF. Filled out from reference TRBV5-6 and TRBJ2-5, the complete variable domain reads DAGVTQSPTHLIKTRGQQVTLRCSPKSGHDTVSWYQQALGQGPQFIFQYYEEEERQRGNFPDRFSGHQFPNYSSELNVNALLLGDSALYLCASSTRGIQETQYFGPGTRLLVL.

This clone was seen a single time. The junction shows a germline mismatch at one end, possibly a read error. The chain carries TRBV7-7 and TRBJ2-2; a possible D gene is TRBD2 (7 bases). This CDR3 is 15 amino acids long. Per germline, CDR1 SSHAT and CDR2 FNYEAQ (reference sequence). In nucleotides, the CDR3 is TGTGCTAGCAGCCTGGGGGGGCCGAACACCGGGGAGCTGTTTTTT. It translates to CASSLGGPNTGELFF.

In DNA, the CDR3 is TGTGCCAGCAGTGACCCCAAAGGGAGGGGAGAGGATTCACCCCTCCACTTT. Translated: CASSDPKGRGEDSPLHF. The rearrangement joins TRBV6-4 to TRBJ1-6, with D maybe TRBD1 (5 bases). The CDR3 runs to 17 residues. The V end lost 2 bases, the J end lost 8 bases, and 19 bases lay between the germline ends. Per germline, CDR1 MRHNA and CDR2 SNTAGT.

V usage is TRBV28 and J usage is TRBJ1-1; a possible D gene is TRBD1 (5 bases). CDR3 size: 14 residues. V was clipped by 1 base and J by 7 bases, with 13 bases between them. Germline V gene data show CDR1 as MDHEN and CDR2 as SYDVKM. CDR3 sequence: CASSLSWEGSEAFF. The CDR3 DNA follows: TGTGCCAGCAGTTTATCCTGGGAGGGGAGTGAAGCTTTCTTT. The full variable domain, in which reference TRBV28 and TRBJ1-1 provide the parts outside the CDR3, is DVKVTQSSRYLVKRTGEKVFLECVQDMDHENMFWYRQDPGLGLRLIYFSYDVKMKEKGDIPEGYSVSREKKERFSLILESASTNQTSMYLCASSLSWEGSEAFFGQGTRLTVV.

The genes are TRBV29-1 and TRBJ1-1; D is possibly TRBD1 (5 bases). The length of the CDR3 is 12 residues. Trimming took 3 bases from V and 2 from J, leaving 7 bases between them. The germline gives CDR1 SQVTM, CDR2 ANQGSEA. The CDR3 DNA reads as TGCAGCGTTGAGCAGGGTAACACTGAAGCTTTCTTT. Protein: CSVEQGNTEAFF.

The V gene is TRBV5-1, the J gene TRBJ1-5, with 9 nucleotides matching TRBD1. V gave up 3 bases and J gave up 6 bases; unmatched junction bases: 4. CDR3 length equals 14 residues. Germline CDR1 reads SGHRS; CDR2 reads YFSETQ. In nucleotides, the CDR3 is TGCGCCAGCAGCTCCGGACAGGGGAGTCAGCCCCAGCATTTT. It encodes CASSSGQGSQPQHF.

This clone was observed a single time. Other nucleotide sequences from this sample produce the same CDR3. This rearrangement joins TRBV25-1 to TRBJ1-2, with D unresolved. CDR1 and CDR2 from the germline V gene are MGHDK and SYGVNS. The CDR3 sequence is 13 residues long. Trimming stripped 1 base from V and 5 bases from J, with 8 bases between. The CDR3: CASSESGGYGYTF. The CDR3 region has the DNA TGTGCCAGCAGTGAATCAGGTGGTTATGGCTACACCTTC.

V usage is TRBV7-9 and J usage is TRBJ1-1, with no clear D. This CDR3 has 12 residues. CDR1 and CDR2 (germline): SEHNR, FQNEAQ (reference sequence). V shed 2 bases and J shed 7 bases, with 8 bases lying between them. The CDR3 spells CASSLPRVEAFF. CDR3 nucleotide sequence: TGTGCCAGCAGCTTACCACGGGTTGAAGCTTTCTTT.

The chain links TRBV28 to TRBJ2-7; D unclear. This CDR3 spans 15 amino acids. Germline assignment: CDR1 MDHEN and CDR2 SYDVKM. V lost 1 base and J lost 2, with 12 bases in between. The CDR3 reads CASSLSVRPTYEQYF. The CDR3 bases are TGTGCCAGCAGTTTATCGGTGCGGCCCACCTACGAGCAGTACTTC. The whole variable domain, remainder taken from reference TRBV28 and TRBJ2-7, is DVKVTQSSRYLVKRTGEKVFLECVQDMDHENMFWYRQDPGLGLRLIYFSYDVKMKEKGDIPEGYSVSREKKERFSLILESASTNQTSMYLCASSLSVRPTYEQYFGPGTRLTVT.

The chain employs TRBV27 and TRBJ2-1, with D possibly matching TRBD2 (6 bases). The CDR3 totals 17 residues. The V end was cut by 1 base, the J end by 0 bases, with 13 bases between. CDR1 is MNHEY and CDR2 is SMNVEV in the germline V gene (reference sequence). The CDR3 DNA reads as TGTGCCAGCAGTTTATTGCCGGGACTTATCTCCTACAATGAGCAGTTCTTC. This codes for CASSLLPGLISYNEQFF.

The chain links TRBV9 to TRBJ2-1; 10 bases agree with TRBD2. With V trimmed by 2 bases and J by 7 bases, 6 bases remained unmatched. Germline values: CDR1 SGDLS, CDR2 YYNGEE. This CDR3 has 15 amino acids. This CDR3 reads CASSVQREGWNEQFF. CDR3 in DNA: TGTGCCAGCAGCGTGCAGCGGGAGGGATGGAATGAGCAGTTCTTC. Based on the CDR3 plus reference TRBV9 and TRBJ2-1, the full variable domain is DSGVTQTPKHLITATGQRVTLRCSPRSGDLSVYWYQQSLDQGLQFLIQYYNGEERAKGNILERFSAQQFPDLHSELNLSSLELGDSALYFCASSVQREGWNEQFFGPGTRLTVL.

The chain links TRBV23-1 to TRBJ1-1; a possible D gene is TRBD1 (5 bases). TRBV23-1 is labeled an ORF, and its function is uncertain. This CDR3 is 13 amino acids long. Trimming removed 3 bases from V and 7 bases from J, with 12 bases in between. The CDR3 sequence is CASSHPGHLEAFF. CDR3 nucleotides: TGCGCCAGCAGTCACCCCGGACACCTTGAAGCTTTCTTT.

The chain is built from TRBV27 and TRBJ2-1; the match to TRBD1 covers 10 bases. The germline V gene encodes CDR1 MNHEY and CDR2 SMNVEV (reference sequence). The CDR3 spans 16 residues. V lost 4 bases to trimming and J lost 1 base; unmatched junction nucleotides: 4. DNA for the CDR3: TGTGCCAGCAGTTCTTGGACAGGGGGGTCCTACAATGAGCAGTTCTTC. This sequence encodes CASSSWTGGSYNEQFF.

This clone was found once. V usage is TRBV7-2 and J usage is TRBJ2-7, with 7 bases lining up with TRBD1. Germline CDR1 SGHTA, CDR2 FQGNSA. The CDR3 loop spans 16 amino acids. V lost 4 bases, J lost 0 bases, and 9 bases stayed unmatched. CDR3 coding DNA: TGTGCCAGCAGCTCCCCACGGGACAGAATCTCCTACGAGCAGTACTTC. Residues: CASSSPRDRISYEQYF.

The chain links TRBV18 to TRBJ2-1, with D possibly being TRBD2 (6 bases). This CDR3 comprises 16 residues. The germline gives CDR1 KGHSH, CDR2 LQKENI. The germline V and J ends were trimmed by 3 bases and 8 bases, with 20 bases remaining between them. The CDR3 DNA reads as TGTGCCAGCTCACCCCCAGGGACTTTTTATGGGGATGAGCAGTTCTTC. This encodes CASSPPGTFYGDEQFF.